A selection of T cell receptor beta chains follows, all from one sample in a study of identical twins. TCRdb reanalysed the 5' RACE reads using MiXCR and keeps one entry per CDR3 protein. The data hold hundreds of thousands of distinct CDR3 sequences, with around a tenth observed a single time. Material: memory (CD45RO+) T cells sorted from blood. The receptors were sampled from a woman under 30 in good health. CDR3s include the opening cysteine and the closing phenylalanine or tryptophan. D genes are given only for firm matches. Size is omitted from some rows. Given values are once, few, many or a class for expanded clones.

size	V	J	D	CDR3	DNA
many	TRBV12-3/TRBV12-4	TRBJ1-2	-	CASSLTPGPGYTF	TGTGCCAGCAGTTTAACCCCGGGACCTGGCTACACCTTC
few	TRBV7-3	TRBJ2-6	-	CASSLSGSYSGANVLTF	TGTGCCAGCAGCTTGTCAGGGAGTTACTCTGGGGCCAACGTCCTGACTTTC
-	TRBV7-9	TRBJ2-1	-	CASSAASSPYNEQFF	TGTGCCAGCAGCGCCGCTAGTAGCCCCTACAATGAGCAGTTCTTC
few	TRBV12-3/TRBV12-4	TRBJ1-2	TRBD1	CASSRTGLSYGYTF	TGTGCCAGCAGTCGGACAGGATTGTCCTATGGCTACACCTTC
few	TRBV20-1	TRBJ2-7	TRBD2	CSARGGLAGGTYEQYF	TGCAGTGCTAGGGGGGGACTAGCGGGGGGCACGTACGAGCAGTACTTC
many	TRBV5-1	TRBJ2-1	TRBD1	CASFKDRVVNEQFF	TGCGCCAGCTTTAAAGACAGGGTGGTTAATGAGCAGTTCTTC
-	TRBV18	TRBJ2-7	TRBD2	CASSHEAGQAYEQYF	TGTGCCAGCTCACACGAAGCGGGGCAAGCCTACGAGCAGTACTTC
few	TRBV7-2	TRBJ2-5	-	CASSPYPGETQYF	TGTGCCAGCAGCCCCTACCCGGGAGAGACCCAGTACTTC
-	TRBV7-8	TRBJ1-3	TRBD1	CASSFGTGYSGNTIYF	TGTGCCAGCAGCTTCGGGACAGGGTATTCAGGAAACACCATATATTTT
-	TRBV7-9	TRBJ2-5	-	CASSPHFSGQETQYF	TGTGCCAGCAGCCCCCACTTTAGCGGCCAAGAGACCCAGTACTTC
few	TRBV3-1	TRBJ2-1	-	CASSLRTPNEQFF	TGTGCCAGCAGCCTTAGGACACCCAATGAGCAGTTCTTC
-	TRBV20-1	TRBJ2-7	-	CSARDQSSVTLGQYF	TGCAGTGCTAGAGATCAGTCTAGCGTCACCTTAGGACAGTACTTC
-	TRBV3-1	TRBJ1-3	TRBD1	CASSQSPPGTGAGNTIYF	TGTGCCAGCAGCCAATCCCCACCCGGGACAGGGGCTGGAAACACCATATATTTT
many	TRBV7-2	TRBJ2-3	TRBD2	CASSLAGRRDTQYF	TGTGCCAGCAGCTTAGCCGGGAGGCGGGATACGCAGTATTTT
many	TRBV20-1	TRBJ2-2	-	CSARTRLGGELFF	TGCAGTGCTAGGACCCGACTGGGCGGGGAGCTGTTTTTT
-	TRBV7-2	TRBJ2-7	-	CASSSRVAYEQYF	TGTGCCAGCAGCAGCCGGGTCGCCTACGAGCAGTACTTC
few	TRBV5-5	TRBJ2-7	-	CASSPGGMGSSYEQYF	TGTGCCAGCAGCCCAGGAGGGATGGGGAGCTCCTACGAGCAGTACTTC
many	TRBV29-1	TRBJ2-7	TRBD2	CSVGTSSREQYF	TGCAGCGTCGGGACTAGCTCACGTGAGCAGTACTTC
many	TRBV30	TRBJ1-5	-	CAWSTTVTIDQPQHF	TGTGCCTGGAGTACAACGGTAACAATCGATCAGCCCCAGCATTTT
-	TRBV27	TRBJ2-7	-	CASSSHPADEQYF	TGTGCCAGCAGTTCCCACCCCGCGGACGAGCAGTACTTC
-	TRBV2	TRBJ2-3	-	CASGDPGFRTDTQYF	TGTGCCAGCGGGGACCCAGGGTTTCGCACAGATACGCAGTATTTT
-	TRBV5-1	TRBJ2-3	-	CASQLEGDTQYF	TGCGCCAGCCAACTAGAGGGGGATACGCAGTATTTT